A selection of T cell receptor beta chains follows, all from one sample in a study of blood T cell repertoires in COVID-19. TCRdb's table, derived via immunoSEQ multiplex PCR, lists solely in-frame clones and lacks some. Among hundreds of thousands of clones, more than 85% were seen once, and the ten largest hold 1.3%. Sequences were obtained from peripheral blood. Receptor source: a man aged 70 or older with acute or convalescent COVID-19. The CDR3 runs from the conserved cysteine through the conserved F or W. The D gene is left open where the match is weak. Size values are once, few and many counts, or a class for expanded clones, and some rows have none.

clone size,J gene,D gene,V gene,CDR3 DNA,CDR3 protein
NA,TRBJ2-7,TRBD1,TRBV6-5,TGTGCCAGCAGTCGAGGGGGACAGAACTACGAGCAGTACTTC,CASSRGGQNYEQYF
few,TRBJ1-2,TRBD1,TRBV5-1,TGCGCCAGCAGCTTAGAGACAGGGAGCTATGGCTACACCTTC,CASSLETGSYGYTF
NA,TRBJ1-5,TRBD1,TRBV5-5,TGTGCCAGCAGCCGAGGGGGACAGGTCAATCAGCCCCAGCATTTT,CASSRGGQVNQPQHF
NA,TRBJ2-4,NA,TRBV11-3,TGTGCCAGCAGCTTAGCTCAGGAGGGCATTCAGTACTTC,CASSLAQEGIQYF
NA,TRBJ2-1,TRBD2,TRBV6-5,TGTGCCAGCACCGGGACTAGAAATGAGCAGTTCTTC,CASTGTRNEQFF
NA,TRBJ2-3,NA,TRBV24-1,TGTGCCACCAGTGATTCGGAGGGGATGGTACTTAGCACAGATACGCAGTATTTT,CATSDSEGMVLSTDTQYF
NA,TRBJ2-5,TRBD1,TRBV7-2,TGTGCCAGCAGTTTTCACCTGACAGGGCAAGAGACCCAGTACTTC,CASSFHLTGQETQYF
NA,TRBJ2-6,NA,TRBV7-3,TGTGCCAGCAGCTTAACGGGCCTCGGGGCCAACGTCCTGACTTTC,CASSLTGLGANVLTF
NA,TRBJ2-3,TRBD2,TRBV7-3,TGTGCCAGCAGCCACAGCGGGGTTAGCACAGATACGCAGTATTTT,CASSHSGVSTDTQYF
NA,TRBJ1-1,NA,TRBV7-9,TGTGCCAGCAGCCTATACGAGGCCACTGAAGCTTTCTTT,CASSLYEATEAFF
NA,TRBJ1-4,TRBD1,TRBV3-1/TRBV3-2,TGTGCCAGCAGCCAACCGGGACAGGATGGTGAAAAACTGTTTTTT,CASSQPGQDGEKLFF
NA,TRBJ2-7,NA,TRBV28,TGTGCCAGCAATCAAACACCCATTACCTACGAGCAGTACTTC,CASNQTPITYEQYF
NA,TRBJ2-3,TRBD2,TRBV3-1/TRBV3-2,TGTGCCAGCAGCCCGAGCGGGAGGGCGTACGCAGATACGCAGTATTTT,CASSPSGRAYADTQYF
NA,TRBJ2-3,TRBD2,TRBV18,TGTGCCAGCTCACCGGCGGGGAGGGCAGATACGCAGTATTTT,CASSPAGRADTQYF
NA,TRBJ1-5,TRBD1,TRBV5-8,TGTGCCAGCAGCTTCTGGGGCGGACAGGGCAGTCAGCCCCAGCATTTT,CASSFWGGQGSQPQHF